This T cell receptor beta chain emerged from a study of T-cell reconstitution after alpha-beta-depleted transplantation in children. Broader study findings: Hyperexpanded clones declined; after one year, newly produced T cells mostly supplied diversity. Alpha-beta T cells about two months after transplant reportedly derived from several hundred expanded graft clones.

This clonotype appeared a few times. Its antigen is not known. For TCRbeta, the library was prepared with unique molecular identifiers. TCRdb re-called the PCR reads with MiXCR, one entry per CDR3 protein. Here the sample spans approximately 130,000 distinct CDR3 sequences, approximately 8.7% being singletons. This CDR3 region has 15 residues. Germline CDR1 reads DFQATT; CDR2 reads SNEGSKA (reference sequence). V was trimmed by 1 base and J by 3 bases, leaving 16 bases between them. The J gene is TRBJ2-7, the V gene TRBV20-1, with D possibly matching TRBD1 (5 bases). The receptor comes from a girl under two years old who had a stem cell transplant for combined immunodeficiency, so the T cells may come from the graft donor. The source was PBMCs, mostly from graft donor cells, collected 180 days after TCRalphabeta/CD19-depleted stem cell transplant. As DNA, the CDR3 is TGCAGTGCTAGAGGCCCACAGGCGAATCTCTACGAGCAGTACTTC. Its translation is CSARGPQANLYEQYF.